The rows below give T cell receptor beta chains drawn from one sample of a study of Graves' ophthalmopathy and Graves' hyperthyroidism. TCRdb re-analysed the multiplex PCR reads in MiXCR, keeping a single row per CDR3 protein. The profile shows roughly 300,000 distinct CDR3 sequences, about a sixth of them singletons. Material for sequencing was peripheral blood. The receptors come from an adult man with Graves' ophthalmopathy. Each CDR3 is given with its conserved first and last residue. A D gene is named only where the DNA matches it firmly. Clone size is given for some rows only: seen once, a few or many times, or a class if the clone is expanded.

cdr3_aa cdr3_nt d_call v_call clone_size j_call
CASSYLRGQETQYF TGTGCCAGCAGTTATTTAAGGGGGCAAGAGACCCAGTACTTC NA TRBV6-5 many TRBJ2-5
CACRMSGQGGNQPQHF TGTGCCTGTCGCATGTCGGGGCAAGGCGGCAATCAGCCCCAGCATTTT NA TRBV30 many TRBJ1-5
CSSYSGGYTF TGCAGCTCGTACTCCGGAGGCTACACCTTC NA TRBV29-1 NA TRBJ1-2
CVSSEMKGPGNTIYF TGTGTCAGCAGTGAAATGAAGGGCCCTGGAAACACCATATATTTT NA TRBV2 few TRBJ1-3
CASSRASGQETQYF TGTGCCAGCAGTCGCGCTAGCGGCCAAGAGACCCAGTACTTC TRBD2 TRBV12-3/TRBV12-4 many TRBJ2-5
CASSRDGLAKNIQYF TGTGCCAGCAGTCGGGACGGATTAGCCAAAAACATTCAGTACTTC NA TRBV6-1 NA TRBJ2-4
CASSQYRDGSYEQYF TGCGCCAGCAGCCAATACAGGGACGGGAGCTACGAGCAGTACTTC NA TRBV4-3 many TRBJ2-7
CASSQARGSYGYTF TGTGCCAGCAGCCAAGCCAGGGGAAGCTATGGCTACACCTTC NA TRBV3-1 many TRBJ1-2
CASSPPKPIYEQYF TGTGCCAGCAGCCCTCCGAAACCAATCTACGAGCAGTACTTC NA TRBV7-2 many TRBJ2-7
CASSQNRGTKNIQYF TGCGCCAGCAGCCAGAACAGGGGAACCAAAAACATTCAGTACTTC TRBD1 TRBV4-3 many TRBJ2-4
CASSQVGQPSQPQHF TGCGCCAGCAGCCAAGTTGGACAGCCAAGTCAGCCCCAGCATTTT NA TRBV4-1 many TRBJ1-5
CASRSQGSYGYTF TGTGCCAGCAGGTCACAGGGGAGCTATGGCTACACCTTC TRBD1 TRBV6-5 many TRBJ1-2
CASSSWTGSYEQYF TGCGCCAGCAGCTCCTGGACAGGGTCATACGAGCAGTACTTC TRBD1 TRBV5-1 many TRBJ2-7
CSAQKESRAGTEAFF TGCAGCGCCCAAAAGGAAAGCAGGGCGGGCACTGAAGCTTTCTTT NA TRBV29-1 many TRBJ1-1
CASSSLEGGRDTQYF TGTGCCAGCAGCTCCCTAGAGGGGGGGAGGGATACGCAGTATTTT NA TRBV11-2 many TRBJ2-3
CASSHTTGNTEAFF TGTGCCAGCAGCCATACGACGGGGAACACTGAAGCTTTCTTT NA TRBV3-1 many TRBJ1-1
CSARDSRAAETQYF TGCAGTGCTAGAGATTCCCGGGCGGCGGAGACCCAGTACTTC NA TRBV20-1 many TRBJ2-5
CASSSETGANVLTF TGCGCCAGCAGCTCGGAAACTGGGGCCAACGTCCTGACTTTC NA TRBV5-1 many TRBJ2-6
CASSQGFRGTQYF TGTGCCAGCAGTCAGGGTTTCCGGGGGACCCAGTACTTC NA TRBV7-3 many TRBJ2-5
CASSPRGNIRYF TGTGCCAGCAGCCCGAGAGGGAACATTCGGTACTTC NA TRBV7-8 many TRBJ2-4
CASSQVSGDYEQYF TGCGCCAGCAGCCAAGTCAGCGGGGACTACGAGCAGTACTTC TRBD2 TRBV4-1 NA TRBJ2-7
CASSQRDGDQPQHF TGTGCCAGCAGCCAACGGGACGGTGATCAGCCCCAGCATTTT NA TRBV7-9 many TRBJ1-5
CASSQVTNGGCTF TGTGCCAGCAGCCAAGTTACCAACGGGGGCTGCACCTTC NA TRBV14 many TRBJ1-2
CASSLALIYEQYF TGTGCCAGCAGCTTAGCTCTTATTTACGAGCAGTACTTC NA TRBV7-2 many TRBJ2-7
CSARDLGQGASLTLELNSPLHF TGCAGTGCTAGAGATCTTGGACAGGGGGCGAGCCTAACCTTAGAACTTAATTCACCCCTCCACTTT TRBD1 TRBV20-1 many TRBJ1-6
CASSLDANEQYF TGTGCCAGCAGCTTAGATGCGAACGAGCAGTACTTC NA TRBV7-2 many TRBJ2-7
CASSQDFFLHF TGCGCCAGCAGCCAAGACTTCTTCCTCCACTTT NA TRBV4-1 many TRBJ1-6
CASSPGGRPEQYF TGTGCCAGCAGCCCCGGCGGCAGGCCCGAGCAGTACTTC NA TRBV7-9 many TRBJ2-7
CASSYPTGSSYEQYF TGTGCCAGCAGTTATCCGACGGGAAGCTCCTACGAGCAGTACTTC NA TRBV28 NA TRBJ2-7
CASSEGFGYEQYF TGTGCCAGCAGTGAAGGATTTGGCTACGAGCAGTACTTC NA TRBV2 once TRBJ2-7
CASILRGTDTQYF TGTGCCAGCATCCTTCGTGGCACAGATACGCAGTATTTT NA TRBV6-5 many TRBJ2-3
CASSPSWTGYGYTF TGTGCCAGCAGTCCAAGTTGGACCGGCTATGGCTACACCTTC NA TRBV28 many TRBJ1-2
CASSSPDRGDQPQHF TGTGCCAGCAGTTCCCCGGACAGGGGGGATCAGCCCCAGCATTTT TRBD1 TRBV6-2/TRBV6-3 many TRBJ1-5
CASSYGQGRETQYF TGTGCCAGCAGCTACGGACAGGGGCGAGAGACCCAGTACTTC TRBD1 TRBV11-2 many TRBJ2-5
CASGFAQPQHF TGTGCTAGTGGTTTTGCTCAGCCCCAGCATTTT NA TRBV12-5 NA TRBJ1-5
CASRNRGQYGYTF TGTGCCAGCAGAAACAGGGGGCAATATGGCTACACCTTC TRBD1 TRBV6-1 many TRBJ1-2
CASNKEAGLAGDEQYF TGTGCCAGCAATAAGGAAGCGGGACTAGCGGGAGACGAGCAGTACTTC TRBD2 TRBV2 many TRBJ2-7
CASRGLAGVGELFF TGTGCCTCGAGGGGACTAGCGGGAGTCGGGGAGCTGTTTTTT TRBD2 TRBV30 many TRBJ2-2
CSAIPGGLSYIQYF TGCAGTGCTATCCCAGGGGGTTTAAGTTACATTCAGTACTTC TRBD1 TRBV20-1 many TRBJ2-4
CASTSGILYEQYF TGTGCCAGCACATCGGGAATCCTCTACGAGCAGTACTTC NA TRBV12-3/TRBV12-4 many TRBJ2-7
CASSWAQGNQPQHF TGTGCCAGCAGTTGGGCTCAGGGCAATCAGCCCCAGCATTTT NA TRBV6-5 many TRBJ1-5
CASSQQGASTEAFF TGTGCCAGCAGTCAGCAGGGGGCGTCTACTGAAGCTTTCTTT TRBD1 TRBV6-5 many TRBJ1-1
CASSLDETQYF TGCGCCAGCAGCTTGGACGAGACCCAGTACTTC NA TRBV5-1 many TRBJ2-5
CAWSRRQQETQYF TGTGCCTGGAGTCGCCGACAGCAAGAGACCCAGTACTTC NA TRBV30 many TRBJ2-5
CASCLNPQGITEAFF TGTGCCAGCTGTCTAAACCCCCAGGGGATCACTGAAGCTTTCTTT NA TRBV6-1 many TRBJ1-1
CASSGGGQPQHF TGTGCCAGCAGTGGGGGGGGACAGCCCCAGCATTTT NA TRBV6-1 many TRBJ1-5
CSARDPDSGMQTQYF TGCAGTGCTAGAGATCCGGATAGCGGGATGCAGACCCAGTACTTC TRBD2 TRBV20-1 many TRBJ2-5
CASSLVDIGSSYEQYF TGTGCCAGCAGCTTAGTTGACATCGGTAGCTCCTACGAGCAGTACTTC NA TRBV5-6 many TRBJ2-7
CASTILGGGQPQHF TGTGCCAGTACCATCCTCGGGGGCGGCCAGCCCCAGCATTTT NA TRBV19 many TRBJ1-5
CASSVTGRQETQYF TGTGCCAGCAGTGTAACAGGGAGGCAAGAGACCCAGTACTTC NA TRBV6-1 many TRBJ2-5
CASSLAGLAKNIQYF TGTGCCAGCAGCTTAGCAGGGTTAGCCAAAAACATTCAGTACTTC NA TRBV7-9 few TRBJ2-4
CASSYLTTNYGYIF TGTGCCAGCAGTTACTTGACCACTAACTATGGCTACATCTTC NA TRBV6-2/TRBV6-3 many TRBJ1-2
CASSLTGGWAGELFF TGTGCCAGCAGTTTGACAGGGGGCTGGGCCGGGGAGCTGTTTTTT TRBD1 TRBV6-5 many TRBJ2-2